This T cell receptor beta chain is from a study of shared clonotypes between healthy human individuals. Of note for this clone: The antigen is not known.

Data came from immunoSEQ multiplex PCR; TCRdb stores just in-frame clones and leaves some out. Counted here are about 2.3 million clones, 93% occurring once; the ten biggest clones make up 0.35% to 0.45%. Study observations and caveats: Larger richness was generally estimated for naive than memory subsets.

In germline, CDR1 is SGHNT, CDR2 YYREEE (reference sequence). V lost 0 bases and J 7 bases, leaving 15 bases between the germline ends. The CDR3 extends over 15 amino acids. Donation came from healthy HIV-negative adults that had no recent acute infections or vaccinations. Only Caucasian adults living in Nashville, Tennessee made up the donor group. Partitioning of CD4+ cells yielded a CD45RA+ naive subset and a CD45RA-negative memory subset. The TCR originated in a man aged 18-30 years in good health. Some clones in this sample may be carry-over from other donors' samples. The sequenced sample consisted of naive CD4+ T cells from PBMCs. Subset of the sample: CD45RA+ positively selected. The chain couples TRBV5-4 to TRBJ2-3, with D maybe TRBD2 (6 bases). Here the CDR3 DNA reads TGTGCCAGCAGCTTGGGACTAGTTTTCTCTAATACGCAGTATTTT. Translated: CASSLGLVFSNTQYF.